The sequence of this TCR beta chain was determined in a study of blood T cell repertoires in COVID-19. Study as a whole: The samples span acute and convalescent COVID-19 from the United States, Italy and Spain. Nucleic acid was either cDNA or gDNA, and it came from T cells, B-cell-depleted T cells, or PBMCs.

Per the original data handling: Reference gene primer amplification gave nucleated cell count estimates. Sequencing was performed with immunoSEQ multiplex PCR; in TCRdb, only in-frame clones are kept and a portion is missing. That table is the source of V, J and clone size, and D and trimming were worked out from the DNA. The sample shows some 120,000 clones, around nine tenths of them seen only once. Patients at the Seattle site were enrolled during active infection and followed longitudinally. CDR1 and CDR2 (germline): SGHDN, FVKESK. The CDR3 is 15 amino acids. V lost 0 bases and J lost 6; bases outside the gene matches: 3.

The receptor's source is a man aged 50-59 years with COVID-19, enrolled during active disease. Material: peripheral blood. This chain connects TRBV14 to TRBJ2-3; TRBD2 matches 10 bases. DNA for the CDR3: TGTGCCAGCAGCCAAGAAAGCGGGAGGGGCGATACGCAGTATTTT. Translating it yields CASSQESGRGDTQYF.